The TCR beta chain described here comes from a study of blood T cell repertoires in COVID-19. Only in-frame clones appear in the TCRdb table, and some are missing; sequencing was by immunoSEQ multiplex PCR. The sample holds fewer than 250,000 clones, over 90% seen once. Germline-derived CDR1 and CDR2 are MNHEY and SVGAGI. The CDR3 is made up of 14 amino acids. Trimming at V came to 6 bases and at J to 6 bases, leaving 8 bases not matched to a gene. The rearrangement uses TRBV6-5 and TRBJ2-1, with TRBD1 identical over 7 bases. The receptor was derived from a man aged 30-40 years with COVID-19, enrolled during active disease. Sequenced input: peripheral blood. Here the CDR3 DNA reads TGTGCCAGCAGATTCCCGGGACAGCCCAATGAGCAGTTCTTC. Its translation is CASRFPGQPNEQFF.